This T cell receptor (beta chain) was profiled in a study of cytomegalovirus exposure and HLA in healthy donors. About the research overall: Earlier, some 180 million T cells were analyzed, and fewer than 120 million unique TCR beta sequences were found among them.

This clone was recorded only once. With 2 bases removed from V and 1 base from J, the gap between germline ends came to 11 bases. Germline V lookup: CDR1 SNHLY, CDR2 FYNNEI. This CDR3 contains 15 residues. With 60 Vbeta and 13 Jbeta primers, the PCR was carried out. The table came from immunoSEQ multiplex PCR; TCRdb's copy has only in-frame clones and leaves some out. The sample lists under 200,000 clones, about 77% occurring once. The rearrangement links TRBV2 to TRBJ1-1; TRBD1 might be the D (5 bases). The TCR sequence derives from a woman between 35 and 50 years old in good health and CMV-seropositive. Sequenced: PBMCs. The CDR3 sequence is CASSEMGGRNTEAFF. CDR3 bases: TGTGCCAGCAGTGAAATGGGGGGTCGGAACACTGAAGCTTTCTTT.